This TCR beta chain is drawn from a study of T cells in Graves' hyperthyroidism and ophthalmopathy. This clonotype came up many times. Its specificity is not known. Trimming took 3 bases from V and 3 from J; bases not matched to a gene: 7. Germline CDR1 and CDR2: KGHSH and LQKENI. The CDR3 length is 15 residues. Study-wide points: Ophthalmopathy and stable hyperthyroidism were told apart by a 13 V-J model.

Any patient presenting with uncontrolled infection, other autoimmune disease, pregnancy or lactation was left out. PBMCs were sourced from approximately 10 ml fresh peripheral blood. It was RNA transcripts that yielded the amplified TCR beta CDR3 regions. HTBI primers were the set used in a first-round RT-PCR of the TCR CDR3. MiXCR, run by TCRdb on the multiplex PCR reads, gives a single entry per CDR3 protein. The sample holds about 280,000 distinct CDR3 sequences, around a quarter seen once. The sample taken for sequencing was blood. This clonotype was sampled from a middle-aged man with Graves' hyperthyroidism that later progressed to Graves' ophthalmopathy. The chain recombines TRBV18 with TRBJ2-7; 8 bases align to TRBD2. The CDR3: CASSPGGGLHYEQYF. DNA of the CDR3: TGTGCCAGCTCACCCGGCGGGGGGCTTCACTACGAGCAGTACTTC.